What follows are 3 T cell receptor beta chains derived from one specimen sequenced in a study of beta chain features in type 1 diabetes. Notes on the study in general: Shorter TCRB CDR3s, moderately but significantly so, marked every one of the four CD4+ subsets in Type 1 diabetes patients.

What these receptors recognize is not known. The sequenced template was cDNA made from the entire isolated RNA. Some clones are missing from TCRdb's copy, which holds only in-frame ones; the method was immunoSEQ multiplex PCR. The table has more than 100,000 clones, 9% seen once; the top ten hold around 0.7%. The sequenced material came from central memory CD4+ T cells from blood. The receptors originated from a man younger than 45 with type 1 diabetes.

The J gene is TRBJ2-1, the V gene TRBV5-1; 13 bases are shared with TRBD2. Germline V gene sequence: CDR1 SGHRS, CDR2 YFSETQ. Germline trimming cut 6 bases from V and 7 bases from J; bases unmatched to any gene: 7. CDR3 size: 15 residues. The CDR3 is CASTRLAGGVNEQFF. The CDR3 DNA is TGCGCCAGCACACGACTAGCGGGGGGAGTAAATGAGCAGTTCTTC.

The chain links TRBV7-9 to TRBJ2-6; TRBD1 is a possible D gene (5 bases). V lost 0 bases and J 0 bases, leaving 9 bases between the germline ends. CDR1 and CDR2 (germline): SEHNR, FQNEAQ (reference sequence). This CDR3 is built from 17 residues. The chain's CDR3 is CASSLAGPFSGANVLTF. The CDR3 DNA is TGTGCCAGCAGCTTAGCGGGGCCGTTCTCTGGGGCCAACGTCCTGACTTTC.

The chain joins TRBV7-6 to TRBJ2-2, with 7 positions matching TRBD1. J was trimmed by 5 bases and V by 1 base; bases with no gene match: 4. Germline V gene lookup returns CDR1 SGHVS and CDR2 FNYEAQ. The CDR3 has 15 residues. This chain's CDR3 is CASSLVGQRTGELFF. The CDR3 DNA sequence: TGTGCCAGCAGCTTAGTGGGACAGCGGACCGGGGAGCTGTTTTTT.